The 21 T cell receptor beta chains below all came from one sample that was sequenced in a study of blood T cells in healthy people across ages. Next came a second PCR, run for roughly 7 to 12 cycles, which used a sample-barcoded 5' primer along with a J-beta primer mix. A single record per CDR3 protein comes from TCRdb applying MiXCR to the 5' RACE reads. The table includes around 1,800,000 distinct CDR3 sequences, roughly two fifths detected once. The material sequenced was blood. These receptors all stem from a human donor in good health.

CDR3: CATSDSVRMTDTQYF. DNA of the CDR3: TGTGCCACCAGTGATTCGGTACGCATGACAGATACGCAGTATTTT. The chain is built from TRBV24-1 and TRBJ2-3; D is undetermined. Germline CDR1 is KGHDR and CDR2 is SFDVKD. V gave up 2 bases and J gave up 3 bases, with 11 bases separating them. The CDR3 spans 15 residues.

Worth noting for this clonotype: The junction differs from germline at one of its ends, possibly a read error. The chain links TRBV5-5 to TRBJ1-1; D is unclear. The CDR3 has 14 amino acids. Germline V gene data show CDR1 as SGHKS and CDR2 as YYEKEE (reference sequence). The CDR3, as DNA: TGCGCCAGCAGCTTGAGGGCGGTGAACACTGAAGCTTTCTTT. This sequence encodes CASSLRAVNTEAFF.

This chain uses TRBV27 with TRBJ2-1, with D possibly being TRBD1 (5 bases). This CDR3 has 12 amino acids. V lost 3 bases, J lost 10 bases, and 10 bases lay in between. Germline values: CDR1 MNHEY, CDR2 SMNVEV (reference sequence). The CDR3 loop reads CASSFPQGEQFF. In nucleotides, the CDR3 is TGTGCCAGCAGTTTCCCCCAGGGAGAGCAGTTCTTC.

The chain recombines TRBV2 with TRBJ2-2, with TRBD2 identical over 9 bases. In germline, CDR1 is SNHLY, CDR2 FYNNEI. The CDR3 extends over 15 amino acids. Unmatched junction bases numbered 6, after V lost 5 bases and J lost 5 bases. The DNA of the CDR3 is TGTGCCAGCAGTCATGGGACTAGCAGAACCGGGGAGCTGTTTTTT. Its protein is CASSHGTSRTGELFF.

This clonotype was detected a few times. J is TRBJ2-3 and V is TRBV7-9, with 7 positions matching TRBD2. With 0 bases clipped from V and 4 bases from J, the junction kept 13 bases outside the gene matches. From germline, CDR1 is SEHNR and CDR2 FQNEAQ (reference sequence). This CDR3 contains 18 residues. The CDR3 loop reads CASSLAPRGTYRADTQYF. Here the CDR3 DNA reads TGTGCCAGCAGCTTAGCGCCGCGGGGGACTTACCGCGCAGATACGCAGTATTTT.

The chain combines TRBV24-1 with TRBJ2-1; the match to TRBD2 covers 7 bases. The CDR3 extends over 15 amino acids. CDR1 and CDR2 from the germline V gene are KGHDR and SFDVKD. V shed 4 bases and J 3 bases; nucleotides not matched to a gene: 5. CDR3 in DNA: TGTGCCACCAGTGACGAGCGGGGTGTCTACAATGAGCAGTTCTTC. It specifies CATSDERGVYNEQFF.

V and J are TRBV7-2 and TRBJ1-1, with a tentative D call TRBD1 (5 bases). CDR1 is SGHTA and CDR2 is FQGNSA in the germline V gene. Trimming removed 1 base at V and 0 bases at J, with 12 bases between. The CDR3 contains 16 residues. The CDR3: CASSLGGGRVNTEAFF. The CDR3, as DNA: TGTGCCAGCAGCTTAGGCGGGGGTAGGGTGAACACTGAAGCTTTCTTT.

The V call is TRBV3-1, the J call TRBJ2-1; 12 bases match TRBD2. The CDR3 is 15 amino acids. The trim removed 4 bases at V and 9 bases at J, leaving 7 bases unmatched. Germline assignment: CDR1 LGHDT and CDR2 YNNKEL (reference sequence). CDR3: CASSPSSGGAIEQFF. The CDR3 DNA reads as TGTGCCAGCAGCCCCTCTAGCGGGGGGGCGATTGAGCAGTTCTTC.

This clonotype was seen more than once but under ten times. This chain connects TRBV6-5 to TRBJ1-2; a possible D gene is TRBD1 (6 bases). Between the trimmed V and J ends, which lost 2 bases and 4 bases, there was a span of 11 bases. CDR1 and CDR2 (germline): MNHEY, SVGAGI. The CDR3 covers 14 residues. In nucleotides, the CDR3 is TGTGCCAGCAGTTACGAGGGGGGGACCTATGGCTACACCTTC. This sequence encodes CASSYEGGTYGYTF.

The J gene is TRBJ2-1, the V gene TRBV4-3; D tentatively reads TRBD1 or TRBD2 (5 bases each). Trimming pared 0 bases from V and 7 bases from J, leaving 19 bases between. The CDR3 is 17 residues long. Per germline, CDR1 LGHNA and CDR2 YSLEER. CDR3 loop: CASSQDTTGTPRNEQFF. CDR3 in DNA: TGCGCCAGCAGCCAAGATACCACCGGGACCCCGAGGAATGAGCAGTTCTTC.

As regards this clonotype: Mismatch with germline at one junction end may stem from a read error. This chain links TRBV7-2 with TRBJ2-3, with TRBD2 identical over 15 bases. This CDR3 contains 19 residues. Germline loops: CDR1 SGHTA, CDR2 FQGNSA. In nucleotides, the CDR3 is TGTGCCACCAGCTTAGCGGTGGGACTAGCGGGGGGAAGCACAGATACGCAGTATTTT. Translating it yields CATSLAVGLAGGSTDTQYF.

The gene calls are TRBV4-3 and TRBJ1-2, with 7 bases identical to TRBD1. With 0 bases clipped from V and 4 bases from J, the junction kept 2 bases outside the gene matches. Per the germline V gene, CDR1 is LGHNA and CDR2 is YSLEER. This CDR3 has 14 residues. CDR3 sequence (DNA): TGCGCCAGCAGCCAAGACTGGACAGGCTATGGCTACACCTTC. This sequence encodes CASSQDWTGYGYTF.

The chain joins TRBV5-5 to TRBJ2-7; TRBD1 aligns across 7 bases. The J call may be faulty, since TRBJ2-5 better matches the DNA end. Germline V gives CDR1 SGHKS, CDR2 YYEKEE (reference sequence). CDR3 length: 16 residues. The CDR3 DNA reads as TGTGCCAGCAGCTTGGCCGGGACAGTATCCCGGGAGACCCAGTACTTC. The encoded protein is CASSLAGTVSRETQYF.

The chain links TRBV10-3 to TRBJ2-7; tentative D call: TRBD2 (6 bases). Per the germline V gene, CDR1 is ENHRY and CDR2 is SYGVKD. The CDR3 has 13 residues. Trimming took 3 bases from V and 5 from J, leaving 11 bases between them. Here the CDR3 DNA reads TGTGCCATCAGTGACCCCGGGACTCACGAGCAGTACTTC. Protein product: CAISDPGTHEQYF.

The chain employs TRBV11-3 and TRBJ2-3, with no clear D. Trimming left V 5 bases short and J 0 bases short, with 9 bases between. Looked up from germline, CDR1 is SGHNT and CDR2 is YENEEA. CDR3 length: 14 residues. The CDR3 DNA follows: TGTGCCAGCAGCCTCCAGAGGAGCACAGATACGCAGTATTTT. Protein: CASSLQRSTDTQYF.

With regard to this clonotype: One end of the junction is discordant with germline, which a read error may explain. The chain employs TRBV6-2 or TRBV6-3 and TRBJ1-2; a weak D match, TRBD1 (5 bases). The germline V gene encodes CDR1 MNHEY and CDR2 SVGEGT. The CDR3 spans 17 residues. This CDR3 is CANSPGITIWEWYGYTF. CDR3 DNA sequence: TGTGCCAACAGTCCAGGGATCACGATCTGGGAATGGTATGGCTACACCTTC.

This clonotype was detected a few times. The V call is TRBV7-2, the J call TRBJ2-1; D is undetermined. There are 14 residues in the CDR3. V was clipped by 3 bases and J by 8 bases, with 14 bases between them. Germline V gene sequence: CDR1 SGHTA, CDR2 FQGNSA. This CDR3 reads CASSLDRARHEQFF. In DNA, the CDR3 is TGTGCCAGCAGCTTGGACCGGGCACGGCATGAGCAGTTCTTC.

This clonotype showed up just once. A read error may produce the germline difference seen at one junction end. The chain couples TRBV13 to TRBJ2-1; maybe TRBD2 (5 bases). This CDR3 is 13 amino acids long. CDR1 and CDR2 (germline): PRHDT, FYEKMQ (reference sequence). This chain's CDR3 is CASNLGPAGEQFF. In DNA, the CDR3 is TGTGCCAGCAACTTAGGCCCGGCGGGTGAGCAGTTCTTC.

This chain joins TRBV13 and TRBJ2-1; 10 bases agree with TRBD2. CDR1 and CDR2 from the germline V gene are PRHDT and FYEKMQ (reference sequence). This CDR3 contains 15 residues. J was trimmed by 9 bases and V by 2 bases; bases with no gene match: 7. CDR3 amino acids: CASSLYTSGEGEQFF. CDR3 in DNA: TGTGCCAGCAGCTTATATACTAGCGGGGAGGGTGAGCAGTTCTTC.

This clonotype was seen a handful of times. The chain employs TRBV5-1 and TRBJ2-7; TRBD1 matches 9 bases. Trimming cost V 2 bases and J 0 bases; bases outside gene matches: 6. CDR3 length: 16 amino acids. Germline V gene sequence: CDR1 SGHRS, CDR2 YFSETQ. Here the CDR3 DNA reads TGCGCCAGCAGCTTTGGGACAGGGACGAGCTCCTACGAGCAGTACTTC. This codes for CASSFGTGTSSYEQYF.

The chain uses TRBV2 and TRBJ2-7; TRBD1 aligns across 8 bases. This CDR3 is built from 15 residues. Germline V CDR1 and CDR2: SNHLY, FYNNEI. The V gene end was trimmed by 6 bases and the J gene end by 3 bases; junction bases not matched to a gene: 10. Here the CDR3 reads CASRKSRTGHYEQYF. The CDR3 DNA sequence: TGTGCCAGCAGAAAAAGTCGGACAGGGCACTACGAGCAGTACTTC.